What follows describes a single T cell receptor (beta chain). The data were obtained in a study of patients and donors after allogeneic stem cell transplantation. Each CDR3 protein is one row after TCRdb ran MiXCR on the RT-PCR reads. The table lists approximately 410,000 distinct CDR3 sequences, approximately 16% of them singletons. The CDR3 is made up of 13 amino acids. The J segment lost 11 bases and the V segment lost 7 bases, leaving 10 bases of the junction unmatched. The germline CDR1 and CDR2 sequences are WSHSY and SAAADI. Sequenced material: blood, either unsorted or a sorted T cell fraction (not recorded which). The clonotype originates from a human donor who was either an allogeneic HSCT recipient or a stem cell or donor lymphocyte infusion donor (not recorded which). It is not recorded whose cells these are; they may come from a transplant donor. The chain couples TRBV10-2 to TRBJ1-1; 10 nucleotides align to TRBD1. CDR3 in DNA: TGCGCCAGCACCCCCCAGACAGGGGGCCTGGCTTTCTTT. It translates to CASTPQTGGLAFF.